Below, 26 T cell receptor beta chains from the same sample are listed, as sequenced in a study of T cells in Graves' hyperthyroidism and ophthalmopathy (dated by TCRdb to about 2019). The library relied on multiplex PCR. The reads were generated on an Illumina HiSeq 2000. TCR beta CDR3 regions were amplified from RNA transcripts. A first-round RT-PCR of the TCR CDR3 used the HTBI primer set with the Qiagen OneStep RT-PCR kit. TCRdb cleaned the public reads at Q25 with fastp, built clones with MiXCR and kept in-frame beta chains. Rows with one shared CDR3 protein collapse into an entry with the most common genes and DNA. Present in this sample are around 430,000 distinct CDR3 sequences, 15% of which were seen just once. The ten largest clones capture approximately 32% of the sample. The specimen sequenced was blood. The receptors stem from a woman aged 30 to 39 with Graves' hyperthyroidism.

This clonotype was detected only a few times. This chain joins TRBV7-9 and TRBJ2-2; D unresolved. The CDR3 is 14 amino acids. The germline CDR1 and CDR2 sequences are SEHNR and FQNEAQ (reference sequence). V shed 2 bases and J shed 4 bases, with 8 bases lying between them. The CDR3 sequence is CASSLPGLTGELFF. CDR3 nucleotides: TGTGCCAGCAGCTTACCGGGTCTCACCGGGGAGCTGTTTTTT.

This clonotype occurred a few times. The J gene is TRBJ1-6, the V gene TRBV7-2; D ambiguous. The germline V gene has CDR1 SGHTA and CDR2 FQGNSA. This CDR3 is built from 16 residues. V was cut by 0 bases and J by 9 bases, with 15 bases left in between. The CDR3: CASSLAVQANVSPLHF. In DNA, the CDR3 is TGTGCCAGCAGCTTAGCCGTGCAGGCCAACGTTTCACCCCTCCACTTT.

This sequence joins TRBV3-1 and TRBJ2-7, with D perhaps given as TRBD1 or TRBD2 (5 bases each). Trimming removed 3 bases at V and 7 bases at J, with 16 bases between. CDR3 length: 14 residues. Germline CDR1 is LGHDT and CDR2 is YNNKEL (reference sequence). Written as DNA, the CDR3 is TGTGCCAGCAGCCAGATTCAAGGGACCAGTGAGCAGTACTTC. Translation gives CASSQIQGTSEQYF.

V gene TRBV7-9 combines with J gene TRBJ2-5, with a tentative D call TRBD1 (6 bases). The V gene's germline CDR1 is SEHNR and CDR2 FQNEAQ (reference sequence). This CDR3 is 15 amino acids long. Trimming cost V 5 bases and J 5 bases, with 18 bases left between them. The CDR3 nucleotides are TGTGCCAGCAGCAACGACGGGACACTTGGGGAGACCCAGTACTTC. As protein: CASSNDGTLGETQYF.

The chain combines TRBV12-3 or TRBV12-4 with TRBJ2-1, with 10 bases aligning to TRBD1. Unmatched junction bases numbered 4, after V lost 4 bases and J lost 4 bases. CDR3 size: 15 residues. The CDR3 region is CASSSDRGLYNEQFF. In DNA form, the CDR3 reads TGTGCCAGCAGTTCAGACAGGGGGCTTTACAATGAGCAGTTCTTC.

There are many counts of this clonotype. This chain uses TRBV28 with TRBJ1-5, with D unresolved. The CDR3 has 13 amino acids. Per the germline V gene, CDR1 is MDHEN and CDR2 is SYDVKM. With 6 bases removed from V and 3 bases from J, the gap between germline ends came to 9 bases. This CDR3 reads CASRKTINQPQHF. The DNA of the CDR3 is TGTGCCAGCAGAAAAACGATCAATCAGCCCCAGCATTTT.

This clonotype was counted many times. This chain uses TRBV10-3 with TRBJ1-5, with D perhaps TRBD1 (6 bases). This CDR3 contains 15 residues. The germline gives CDR1 ENHRY, CDR2 SYGVKD. V was clipped by 5 bases and J by 0 bases, with 11 bases between them. This chain's CDR3 is CAISPGQYSNQPQHF. CDR3 coding DNA: TGTGCCATCAGTCCCGGACAGTATAGCAATCAGCCCCAGCATTTT.

This clonotype was seen a few times. The chain uses TRBV7-8 and TRBJ2-3; the D gene could be TRBD1 or TRBD2 (5 bases each). V dropped 6 bases and J dropped 4 bases, with 17 bases sitting between them. CDR3 length equals 15 residues. Germline V gene lookup returns CDR1 SGHVS and CDR2 FQNEAQ. CDR3 region: CASSSQGVRADTQYF. For the CDR3, the DNA is TGTGCCAGCAGTTCCCAGGGAGTCCGGGCAGATACGCAGTATTTT.

This clonotype was observed at least ten times. V and J are TRBV7-9 and TRBJ2-7, with a possible D match to TRBD1 (6 bases). The V end was cut by 4 bases, the J end by 1 base, with 14 bases between. CDR1 SEHNR and CDR2 FQNEAQ come from the germline V gene (reference sequence). The CDR3 spans 15 residues. This CDR3 reads CASSSRTVQSYEQYF. The DNA for the CDR3 is TGTGCCAGCAGCTCCCGGACAGTCCAATCCTACGAGCAGTACTTC.

This clonotype was counted many times. V and J are TRBV7-2 and TRBJ2-7; tentatively, D is TRBD1 (6 bases). The germline V gene encodes CDR1 SGHTA and CDR2 FQGNSA. This CDR3 has 13 residues. The germline V and J ends were trimmed by 3 bases and 6 bases, with 12 bases remaining between them. CDR3 in DNA: TGTGCCAGCAGCTTGGCCCGGACAGTCGAGCAGTACTTC. Its translation: CASSLARTVEQYF.

Many counts were recorded for this clonotype. V and J are TRBV29-1 and TRBJ1-1; no firm D call. V lost 4 bases and J lost 3, with 6 bases in between. The CDR3 has 11 residues. Germline-derived CDR1 and CDR2 are SQVTM and ANQGSEA. The CDR3 sequence is CSVVRDTEAFF. In DNA, the CDR3 is TGCAGCGTTGTCCGGGACACTGAAGCTTTCTTT. The full variable domain, in which reference TRBV29-1 and TRBJ1-1 provide the parts outside the CDR3, is SAVISQKPSRDICQRGTSLTIQCQVDSQVTMMFWYRQQPGQSLTLIATANQGSEATYESGFVIDKFPISRPNLTFSTLTVSNMSPEDSSIYLCSVVRDTEAFFGQGTRLTVV.

The chain links TRBV19 to TRBJ2-7; D gene uncertain. Per the germline V gene, CDR1 is LNHDA and CDR2 is SQIVND (reference sequence). Between the trimmed V and J ends, which lost 6 bases and 1 base, there was a span of 10 bases. The CDR3 consists of 13 residues. The CDR3 spells CASSELDSYEQYF. CDR3 coding DNA: TGTGCCAGTAGCGAACTGGATTCCTACGAGCAGTACTTC.

This clonotype was detected a few times. The chain is built from TRBV12-3 or TRBV12-4 and TRBJ1-3; no clear D. This CDR3 has 14 residues. The ends were cut back, 6 bases at V and 4 bases at J, with 13 bases in the middle. The CDR3 nucleotides are TGTGCCAGCAGAAACGCCGGCTCCGGAAACACCATATATTTT. Residues: CASRNAGSGNTIYF.

This clonotype was recorded many times. The chain has TRBV2 and TRBJ2-1; D perhaps matches TRBD2 (5 bases). Per the germline V gene, CDR1 is SNHLY and CDR2 is FYNNEI. The CDR3 length is 17 residues. Trimming pared 7 bases from V and 4 bases from J, leaving 23 bases between. CDR3 protein: CASTRRESGGTYNEQFF. The CDR3 bases are TGTGCCAGCACGAGGAGAGAAAGCGGAGGAACATACAATGAGCAGTTCTTC. Complete variable domain (other parts from reference TRBV2 and TRBJ2-1): EPEVTQTPSHQVTQMGQEVILRCVPISNHLYFYWYRQILGQKVEFLVSFYNNEISEKSEIFDDQFSVERPDGSNFTLKIRSTKLEDSAMYFCASTRRESGGTYNEQFFGPGTRLTVL.

In the case of this clonotype: One junction end disagrees with the germline gene, perhaps due to a read error. The chain couples TRBV28 to TRBJ2-2; TRBD1 agrees at 7 bases. Germline-derived CDR1 and CDR2 are MDHEN and SYDVKM. There are 15 residues in the CDR3. The CDR3 DNA reads as TGTGACAGCATGAGGAGGACAGGGAACACCGGGGAGCTGTTTTTT. This codes for CDSMRRTGNTGELFF.

This clonotype has more than one count but fewer than ten. The genes are TRBV20-1 and TRBJ2-3; D perhaps matches TRBD2 (6 bases). The CDR3 length is 16 residues. V shed 4 bases and J shed 3 bases, with 20 bases lying between them. Germline CDR1 DFQATT, CDR2 SNEGSKA (reference sequence). CDR3 amino acids: CSANRPGDLLTDTQYF. CDR3 nucleotides: TGCAGTGCTAACCGTCCGGGGGATTTATTGACAGATACGCAGTATTTT.

In this sample, this clonotype turned up many times. This chain uses TRBV7-9 with TRBJ2-5, with 10 bases lining up with TRBD2. The CDR3 totals 14 residues. Per the germline V gene, CDR1 is SEHNR and CDR2 is FQNEAQ (reference sequence). Trimming at V came to 3 bases and at J to 3 bases, leaving 1 base not matched to a gene. The CDR3 DNA is TGTGCCAGCAGCTTTGGGACTAGCGAAGAGACCCAGTACTTC. Encoded protein: CASSFGTSEETQYF.

This clonotype was detected many times. The genes are TRBV28 and TRBJ1-1; possible D gene TRBD1, 6 bases. This CDR3 region has 15 residues. Deletions cut 4 bases from V and 5 bases from J, with 17 bases between. Per the germline V gene, CDR1 is MDHEN and CDR2 is SYDVKM. This CDR3 reads CASSSATGRATEAFF. Written as DNA, the CDR3 is TGTGCCAGCAGTTCGGCGACAGGTCGCGCGACTGAAGCTTTCTTT.

This clonotype was observed at least ten times. The chain has TRBV27 and TRBJ2-1; D is uncertain. In germline, CDR1 is MNHEY, CDR2 SMNVEV (reference sequence). The CDR3 covers 16 residues. Trimming took 3 bases from V and 0 from J, leaving 12 bases between them. The CDR3 bases are TGTGCCAGCAGTTTTGTCCGGGCAAGCTCCTACAATGAGCAGTTCTTC. Protein: CASSFVRASSYNEQFF.

This clonotype was picked up many times. V usage is TRBV27 and J usage is TRBJ1-2; TRBD1 is a possible D gene (5 bases). The germline V and J ends were trimmed by 8 bases and 5 bases, with 18 bases remaining between them. There are 14 residues in the CDR3. From germline, CDR1 is MNHEY and CDR2 SMNVEV (reference sequence). The chain's CDR3 is CASRFGGHEYGYTF. CDR3 DNA: TGTGCCAGCCGATTCGGCGGACACGAATATGGCTACACCTTC.

This clonotype was seen a few times. The chain joins TRBV12-3 or TRBV12-4 to TRBJ1-2, with 7 positions matching TRBD1. The CDR3 spans 14 residues. V shed 8 bases, J shed 8 bases, and the junction held 14 bases outside the gene matches. The CDR3: CASGRGQRGGGYTF. In DNA form, the CDR3 reads TGTGCCAGCGGCCGGGGACAGCGCGGCGGAGGCTACACCTTC.

The sample holds many counts of this clonotype. J is TRBJ2-3 and V is TRBV9, with TRBD2 identical over 8 bases. This CDR3 spans 17 amino acids. The J segment lost 0 bases and the V segment lost 3 bases, leaving 9 bases of the junction unmatched. Germline CDR1 SGDLS, CDR2 YYNGEE. Written as DNA, the CDR3 is TGTGCCAGCAGCGCCCGGGGGGGGACACAAAGCACAGATACGCAGTATTTT. Translated: CASSARGGTQSTDTQYF.

This clonotype came up many times. V usage is TRBV11-2 and J usage is TRBJ2-1; D gene uncertain. Per the germline V gene, CDR1 is SGHAT and CDR2 is FQNNGV. The CDR3 is 12 amino acids. V was clipped by 5 bases and J by 8 bases, with 10 bases between them. The CDR3 DNA sequence: TGTGCCAGCAGCCACGCCCAGGATGAGCAGTTCTTC. Translating gives CASSHAQDEQFF.

The chain recombines TRBV29-1 with TRBJ2-5; D gene unclear. Between the trimmed V and J ends, which lost 4 bases and 3 bases, there was a span of 9 bases. This CDR3 is built from 12 residues. CDR1 and CDR2 (germline): SQVTM, ANQGSEA. CDR3 residues: CSVVSKEETQYF. DNA for the CDR3: TGCAGCGTTGTCTCTAAAGAAGAGACCCAGTACTTC.

The chain combines TRBV19 with TRBJ2-3; D not certain. Trimming removed 4 bases from V and 1 base from J, with 9 bases in between. The CDR3 spans 14 residues. CDR1 and CDR2 (germline): LNHDA, SQIVND (reference sequence). CDR3 sequence (DNA): TGTGCCAGTAGTACCCTAAGGGGCACAGATACGCAGTATTTT. Translation: CASSTLRGTDTQYF. The variable domain in full, completed from reference TRBV19 and TRBJ2-3, reads DGGITQSPKYLFRKEGQNVTLSCEQNLNHDAMYWYRQDPGQGLRLIYYSQIVNDFQKGDIAEGYSVSREKKESFPLTVTSAQKNPTAFYLCASSTLRGTDTQYFGPGTRLTVL.

This clonotype was observed many times. The rearrangement uses TRBV30 and TRBJ2-3, with D unresolved. This CDR3 has 13 residues. Per germline, CDR1 GTSNPN and CDR2 SVGIG (reference sequence). Between the trimmed V and J ends, which lost 6 bases and 6 bases, there was a span of 16 bases. As DNA, the CDR3 is TGTGCCTGTCCGGGTTCCCCTGCCGATACGCAGTATTTT. Translated, it gives CACPGSPADTQYF. Together with reference TRBV30 and TRBJ2-3, the CDR3 gives the full variable domain: SQTIHQWPATLVQPVGSPLSLECTVEGTSNPNLYWYRQAAGRGLQLLFYSVGIGQISSEVPQNLSASRPQDRQFILSSKKLLLSDSGFYLCACPGSPADTQYFGPGTRLTVL.